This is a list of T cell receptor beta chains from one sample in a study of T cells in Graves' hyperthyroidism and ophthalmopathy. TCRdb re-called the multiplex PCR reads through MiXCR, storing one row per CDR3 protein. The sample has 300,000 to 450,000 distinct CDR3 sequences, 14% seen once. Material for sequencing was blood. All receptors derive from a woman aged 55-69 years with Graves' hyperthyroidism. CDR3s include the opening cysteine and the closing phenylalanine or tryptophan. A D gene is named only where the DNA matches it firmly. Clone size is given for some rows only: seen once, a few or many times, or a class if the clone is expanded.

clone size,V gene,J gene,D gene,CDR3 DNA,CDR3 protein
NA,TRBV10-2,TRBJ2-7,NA,TGCGCCAGCAGGGAGGGACAGATCTTTTCCTACGAGCAGTACTTC,CASREGQIFSYEQYF
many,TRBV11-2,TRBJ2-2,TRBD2,TGTGCCAGCAGCGAGGGAGGGCCTATCGGGGAGCTGTTTTTT,CASSEGGPIGELFF
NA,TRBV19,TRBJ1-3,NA,TGTGCCAGTAGTCCCCGGACTGGGTTCGCTCTTATTGTCGGAAACACCATATATTTT,CASSPRTGFALIVGNTIYF
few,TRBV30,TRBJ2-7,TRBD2,TGTGCCTGGAGGCGACCGGGACTAGCGGATCCCTACGAGCAGTACTTC,CAWRRPGLADPYEQYF
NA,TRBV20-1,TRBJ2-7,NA,TGCAGTGCTAGAGATTGGGCGAGTTCCTACGAGCAGTACTTC,CSARDWASSYEQYF
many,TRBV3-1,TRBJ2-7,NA,TGTGCCAGCAGCCAGATGGGTGGGGGACACTCTGCCGCCGAGCAGTACTTC,CASSQMGGGHSAAEQYF
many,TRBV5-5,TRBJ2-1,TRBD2,TGTGCCAGCAGCATCCTAGCGGGACTGTCAAATGAGCAGTTCTTC,CASSILAGLSNEQFF
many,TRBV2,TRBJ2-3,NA,TGTGCCAGCAGTGACGGCCGGACCAGCACAGATACGCAGTATTTT,CASSDGRTSTDTQYF
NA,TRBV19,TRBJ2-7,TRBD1,TGTGCCAGTAGTATAGGGACAGGGGTCGAGCAGTACTTC,CASSIGTGVEQYF
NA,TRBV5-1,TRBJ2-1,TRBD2,TGCGCCAGCAGCTTGGGTTTAGCGGGAGGGGCCGGATACAATGAGCAGTTCTTC,CASSLGLAGGAGYNEQFF
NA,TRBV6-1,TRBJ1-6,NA,TGTGCCAGCAGTGAAGTCGGGGGCTCGGGGCCCCCTAATTCACCCCTCCACTTT,CASSEVGGSGPPNSPLHF
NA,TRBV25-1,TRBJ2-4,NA,TGTGCCAGCAGTGAGAGGTACCGAGCCAAAAACATTCAGTACTTC,CASSERYRAKNIQYF
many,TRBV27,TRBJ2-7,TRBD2,TGTGCCAGCAGTTTGTGGCTAGCGGGAAGAGTCACCCACGAGCAGTACTTC,CASSLWLAGRVTHEQYF
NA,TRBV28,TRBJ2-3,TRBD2,TGTGCCAGCAGACCCGACAGGGGGGGACTAGCGGGAGGCATGGCGGATACGCAGTATTTT,CASRPDRGGLAGGMADTQYF
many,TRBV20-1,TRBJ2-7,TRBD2,TGCAGTGCTAGAGATCTCGGCGGGAGTCCCTCCTACGAGCAGTACTTC,CSARDLGGSPSYEQYF
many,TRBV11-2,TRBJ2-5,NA,TGTGCCAGCAGCCCCCCTCTTTCAGAGACCCAGTACTTC,CASSPPLSETQYF
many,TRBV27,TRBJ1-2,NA,TGTGCCAGCAGTCTGAGACAGGATCTACTCTATGGCTACGCCTTC,CASSLRQDLLYGYAF
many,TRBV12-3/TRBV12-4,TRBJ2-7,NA,TGTGCCAGCAGTTACGTGGGGGTCTCCTACGAGCAGTACTTC,CASSYVGVSYEQYF